This TCR beta chain is from a study of T cell repertoires in cytomegalovirus infection. Looking at the study overall: Both CMV infection and a matching HLA type were indicated by public TCR beta signatures.

This clonotype was detected a few times. The antigen remains undetermined. TCRdb independently ran MiXCR on the reads; one entry per CDR3 protein. This table has roughly 280,000 distinct CDR3 sequences, approximately 14% appearing once. Study results and caveats: Summed frequency of public TCR beta families distinguished CMV carriers with the relevant HLA. There were HLA-C-restricted CMV-specific TCR beta clonotypes dominating the ex vivo response.

V gave up 0 bases and J gave up 0 bases, with 6 bases separating them. This CDR3 region has 15 residues. In germline, CDR1 is MRHNA, CDR2 SNTAGT. The rearrangement joins TRBV6-4 to TRBJ2-1; D is ambiguous. This TCR was recovered from a human donor in good health (CMV status not recorded). Some clones in this sample may be carry-over from other donors' samples. Sequencing input: PBMCs. The CDR3 region has the DNA TGTGCCAGCAGTGACTCTAGGAGCTCCTACAATGAGCAGTTCTTC. Its protein product is CASSDSRSSYNEQFF.